This TCR beta chain was sequenced during a study of Ad26.COV2.S vaccination and SARS-CoV-2 variants. Treatment in this sample: approximately 18 received Ad26.COV2.S at low or high dose, single or two shots; roughly 5 received placebo; per-sample allocation not given. At day 63 after the first vaccine or placebo injection, samples were drawn. Trimming stripped 11 bases from V and 7 bases from J, with 14 bases between. There are 11 residues in the CDR3. Sequencing used immunoSEQ multiplex PCR; TCRdb keeps in-frame clones, though not all of them. The sample lists approximately 420,000 clones, around 89% occurring once.

The sample here was peripheral blood, taken in a trial of Ad26.COV2.S vaccine versus placebo. This receptor was identified in a person between 18 and 60 years old who received the Ad26.COV2.S COVID-19 vaccine or a placebo. The J gene is TRBJ2-5, the V gene TRBV12-3 or TRBV12-4; possible D gene TRBD2, 5 bases. CDR3 bases: TGTGCCTCGACGTTTCGGGGGACCCAGTACTTC. Residues: CASTFRGTQYF.